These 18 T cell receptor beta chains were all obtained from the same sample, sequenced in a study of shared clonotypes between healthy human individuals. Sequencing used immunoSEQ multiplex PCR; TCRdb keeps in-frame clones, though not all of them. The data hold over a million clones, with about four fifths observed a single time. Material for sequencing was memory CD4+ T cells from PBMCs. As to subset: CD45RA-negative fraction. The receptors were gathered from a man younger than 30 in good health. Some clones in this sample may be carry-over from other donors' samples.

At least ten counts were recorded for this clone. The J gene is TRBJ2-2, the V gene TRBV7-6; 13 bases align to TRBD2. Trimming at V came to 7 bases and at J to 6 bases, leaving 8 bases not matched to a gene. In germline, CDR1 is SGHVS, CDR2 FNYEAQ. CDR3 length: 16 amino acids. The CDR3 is CASTRTSGSDPGELFF. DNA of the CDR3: TGTGCCAGCACACGGACTAGCGGGAGCGACCCCGGGGAGCTGTTTTTT.

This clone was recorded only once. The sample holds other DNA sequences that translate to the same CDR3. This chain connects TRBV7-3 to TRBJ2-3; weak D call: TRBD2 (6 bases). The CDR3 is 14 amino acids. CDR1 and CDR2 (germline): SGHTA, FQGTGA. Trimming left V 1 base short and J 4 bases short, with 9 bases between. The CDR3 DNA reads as TGTGCCAGCAGCTTAAGCGGAGGGGCAGATACGCAGTATTTT. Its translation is CASSLSGGADTQYF.

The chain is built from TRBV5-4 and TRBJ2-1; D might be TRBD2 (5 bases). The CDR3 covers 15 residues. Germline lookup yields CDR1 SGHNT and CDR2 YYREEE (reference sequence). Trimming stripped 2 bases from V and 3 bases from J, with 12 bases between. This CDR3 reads CASSLADPGYNEQFF. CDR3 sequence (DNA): TGTGCCAGCAGCTTAGCGGATCCGGGCTACAATGAGCAGTTCTTC.

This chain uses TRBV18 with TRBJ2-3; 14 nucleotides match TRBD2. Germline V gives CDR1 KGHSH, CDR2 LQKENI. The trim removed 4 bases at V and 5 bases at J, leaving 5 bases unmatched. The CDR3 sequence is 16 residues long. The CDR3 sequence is CASSQPGLAGVDTQYF. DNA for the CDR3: TGTGCCAGCTCACAGCCGGGACTAGCGGGAGTAGATACGCAGTATTTT.

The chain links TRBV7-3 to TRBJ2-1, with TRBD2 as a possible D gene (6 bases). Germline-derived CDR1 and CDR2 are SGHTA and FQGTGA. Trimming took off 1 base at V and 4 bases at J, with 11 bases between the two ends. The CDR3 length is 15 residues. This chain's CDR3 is CASSLMIGGYNEQFF. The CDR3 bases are TGTGCCAGCAGCTTAATGATCGGGGGTTACAATGAGCAGTTCTTC.

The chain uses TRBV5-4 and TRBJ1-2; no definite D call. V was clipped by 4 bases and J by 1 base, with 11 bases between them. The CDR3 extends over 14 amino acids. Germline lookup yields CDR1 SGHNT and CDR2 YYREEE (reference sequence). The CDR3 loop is CASSIAQLNYGYTF. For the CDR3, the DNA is TGTGCCAGCAGCATCGCGCAGCTTAACTATGGCTACACCTTC.

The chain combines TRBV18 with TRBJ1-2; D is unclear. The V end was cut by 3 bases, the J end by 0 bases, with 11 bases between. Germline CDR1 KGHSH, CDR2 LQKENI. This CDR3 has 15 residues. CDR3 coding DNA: TGTGCCAGCTCACCGCCACAGCTAGCTAACTATGGCTACACCTTC. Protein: CASSPPQLANYGYTF.

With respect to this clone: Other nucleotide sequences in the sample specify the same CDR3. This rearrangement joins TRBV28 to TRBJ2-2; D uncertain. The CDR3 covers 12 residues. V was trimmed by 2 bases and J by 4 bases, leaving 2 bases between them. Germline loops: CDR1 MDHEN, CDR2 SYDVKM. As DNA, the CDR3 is TGTGCCAGCAGTTTAAGCACCGGGGAGCTGTTTTTT. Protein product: CASSLSTGELFF.

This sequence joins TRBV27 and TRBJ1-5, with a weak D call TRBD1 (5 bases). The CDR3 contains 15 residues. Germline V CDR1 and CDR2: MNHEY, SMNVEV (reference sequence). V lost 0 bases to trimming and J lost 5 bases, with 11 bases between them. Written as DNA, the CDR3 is TGTGCCAGCAGTTTATCGGCAGGGTGGGATCAGCCCCAGCATTTT. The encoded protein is CASSLSAGWDQPQHF.

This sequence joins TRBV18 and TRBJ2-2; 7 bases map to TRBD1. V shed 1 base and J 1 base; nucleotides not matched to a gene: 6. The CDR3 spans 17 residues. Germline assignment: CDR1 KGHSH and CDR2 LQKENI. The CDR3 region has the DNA TGTGCCAGCTCACCACAGGGGGCCCAGGAGAACACCGGGGAGCTGTTTTTT. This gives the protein CASSPQGAQENTGELFF.

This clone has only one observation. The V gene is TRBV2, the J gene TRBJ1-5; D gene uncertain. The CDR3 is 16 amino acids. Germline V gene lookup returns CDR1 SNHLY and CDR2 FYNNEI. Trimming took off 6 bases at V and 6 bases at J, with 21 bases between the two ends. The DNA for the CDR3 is TGTGCCAGCAGGATGGGGAGGTTGGCCGGTTCTCAGCCCCAGCATTTT. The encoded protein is CASRMGRLAGSQPQHF.

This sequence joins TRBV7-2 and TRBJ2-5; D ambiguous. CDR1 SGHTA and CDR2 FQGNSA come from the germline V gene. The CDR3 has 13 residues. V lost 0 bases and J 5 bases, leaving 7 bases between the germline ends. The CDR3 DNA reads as TGTGCCAGCAGCTTAGCGCAGAGGGAGACCCAGTACTTC. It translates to CASSLAQRETQYF.

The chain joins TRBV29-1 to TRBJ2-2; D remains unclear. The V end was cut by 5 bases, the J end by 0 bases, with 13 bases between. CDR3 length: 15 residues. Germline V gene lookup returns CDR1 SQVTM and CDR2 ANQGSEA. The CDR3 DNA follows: TGCAGCGTTCAGTTGAGCCGGTCGAACACCGGGGAGCTGTTTTTT. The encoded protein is CSVQLSRSNTGELFF.

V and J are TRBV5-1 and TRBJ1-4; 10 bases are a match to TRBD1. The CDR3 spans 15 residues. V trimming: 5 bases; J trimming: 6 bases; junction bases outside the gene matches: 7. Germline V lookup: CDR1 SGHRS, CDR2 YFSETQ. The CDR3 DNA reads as TGCGCCAGCAGGTCCTCCGGGACAGGGGATGAAAAACTGTTTTTT. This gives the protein CASRSSGTGDEKLFF.

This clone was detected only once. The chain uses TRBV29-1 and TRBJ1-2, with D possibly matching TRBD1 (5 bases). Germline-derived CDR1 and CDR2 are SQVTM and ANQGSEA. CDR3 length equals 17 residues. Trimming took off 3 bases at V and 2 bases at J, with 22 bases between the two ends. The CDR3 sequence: CSVDSFIRGRRNYGYTF. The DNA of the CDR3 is TGCAGCGTTGATTCCTTCATTCGGGGACGAAGGAACTATGGCTACACCTTC.

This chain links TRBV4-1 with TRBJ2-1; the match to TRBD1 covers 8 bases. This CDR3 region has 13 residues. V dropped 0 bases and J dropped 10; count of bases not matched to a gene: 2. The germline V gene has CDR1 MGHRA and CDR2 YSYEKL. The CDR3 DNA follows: TGCGCCAGCAGCCAAGATTGGGACAGGGAGCAGTTCTTC. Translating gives CASSQDWDREQFF.

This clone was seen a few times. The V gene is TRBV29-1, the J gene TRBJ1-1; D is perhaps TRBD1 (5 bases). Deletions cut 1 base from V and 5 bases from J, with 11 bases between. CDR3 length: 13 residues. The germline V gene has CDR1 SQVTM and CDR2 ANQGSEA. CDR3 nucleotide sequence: TGCAGCGTTGAAGGGGGGGTGAGGACTGAAGCTTTCTTT. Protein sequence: CSVEGGVRTEAFF.

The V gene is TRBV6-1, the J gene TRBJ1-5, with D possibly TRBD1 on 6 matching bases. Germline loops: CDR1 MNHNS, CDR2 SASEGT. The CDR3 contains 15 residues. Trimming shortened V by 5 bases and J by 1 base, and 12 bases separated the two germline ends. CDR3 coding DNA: TGTGCCAGCAGTCCGAATCAGGGGAGCAATCAGCCCCAGCATTTT. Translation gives CASSPNQGSNQPQHF.